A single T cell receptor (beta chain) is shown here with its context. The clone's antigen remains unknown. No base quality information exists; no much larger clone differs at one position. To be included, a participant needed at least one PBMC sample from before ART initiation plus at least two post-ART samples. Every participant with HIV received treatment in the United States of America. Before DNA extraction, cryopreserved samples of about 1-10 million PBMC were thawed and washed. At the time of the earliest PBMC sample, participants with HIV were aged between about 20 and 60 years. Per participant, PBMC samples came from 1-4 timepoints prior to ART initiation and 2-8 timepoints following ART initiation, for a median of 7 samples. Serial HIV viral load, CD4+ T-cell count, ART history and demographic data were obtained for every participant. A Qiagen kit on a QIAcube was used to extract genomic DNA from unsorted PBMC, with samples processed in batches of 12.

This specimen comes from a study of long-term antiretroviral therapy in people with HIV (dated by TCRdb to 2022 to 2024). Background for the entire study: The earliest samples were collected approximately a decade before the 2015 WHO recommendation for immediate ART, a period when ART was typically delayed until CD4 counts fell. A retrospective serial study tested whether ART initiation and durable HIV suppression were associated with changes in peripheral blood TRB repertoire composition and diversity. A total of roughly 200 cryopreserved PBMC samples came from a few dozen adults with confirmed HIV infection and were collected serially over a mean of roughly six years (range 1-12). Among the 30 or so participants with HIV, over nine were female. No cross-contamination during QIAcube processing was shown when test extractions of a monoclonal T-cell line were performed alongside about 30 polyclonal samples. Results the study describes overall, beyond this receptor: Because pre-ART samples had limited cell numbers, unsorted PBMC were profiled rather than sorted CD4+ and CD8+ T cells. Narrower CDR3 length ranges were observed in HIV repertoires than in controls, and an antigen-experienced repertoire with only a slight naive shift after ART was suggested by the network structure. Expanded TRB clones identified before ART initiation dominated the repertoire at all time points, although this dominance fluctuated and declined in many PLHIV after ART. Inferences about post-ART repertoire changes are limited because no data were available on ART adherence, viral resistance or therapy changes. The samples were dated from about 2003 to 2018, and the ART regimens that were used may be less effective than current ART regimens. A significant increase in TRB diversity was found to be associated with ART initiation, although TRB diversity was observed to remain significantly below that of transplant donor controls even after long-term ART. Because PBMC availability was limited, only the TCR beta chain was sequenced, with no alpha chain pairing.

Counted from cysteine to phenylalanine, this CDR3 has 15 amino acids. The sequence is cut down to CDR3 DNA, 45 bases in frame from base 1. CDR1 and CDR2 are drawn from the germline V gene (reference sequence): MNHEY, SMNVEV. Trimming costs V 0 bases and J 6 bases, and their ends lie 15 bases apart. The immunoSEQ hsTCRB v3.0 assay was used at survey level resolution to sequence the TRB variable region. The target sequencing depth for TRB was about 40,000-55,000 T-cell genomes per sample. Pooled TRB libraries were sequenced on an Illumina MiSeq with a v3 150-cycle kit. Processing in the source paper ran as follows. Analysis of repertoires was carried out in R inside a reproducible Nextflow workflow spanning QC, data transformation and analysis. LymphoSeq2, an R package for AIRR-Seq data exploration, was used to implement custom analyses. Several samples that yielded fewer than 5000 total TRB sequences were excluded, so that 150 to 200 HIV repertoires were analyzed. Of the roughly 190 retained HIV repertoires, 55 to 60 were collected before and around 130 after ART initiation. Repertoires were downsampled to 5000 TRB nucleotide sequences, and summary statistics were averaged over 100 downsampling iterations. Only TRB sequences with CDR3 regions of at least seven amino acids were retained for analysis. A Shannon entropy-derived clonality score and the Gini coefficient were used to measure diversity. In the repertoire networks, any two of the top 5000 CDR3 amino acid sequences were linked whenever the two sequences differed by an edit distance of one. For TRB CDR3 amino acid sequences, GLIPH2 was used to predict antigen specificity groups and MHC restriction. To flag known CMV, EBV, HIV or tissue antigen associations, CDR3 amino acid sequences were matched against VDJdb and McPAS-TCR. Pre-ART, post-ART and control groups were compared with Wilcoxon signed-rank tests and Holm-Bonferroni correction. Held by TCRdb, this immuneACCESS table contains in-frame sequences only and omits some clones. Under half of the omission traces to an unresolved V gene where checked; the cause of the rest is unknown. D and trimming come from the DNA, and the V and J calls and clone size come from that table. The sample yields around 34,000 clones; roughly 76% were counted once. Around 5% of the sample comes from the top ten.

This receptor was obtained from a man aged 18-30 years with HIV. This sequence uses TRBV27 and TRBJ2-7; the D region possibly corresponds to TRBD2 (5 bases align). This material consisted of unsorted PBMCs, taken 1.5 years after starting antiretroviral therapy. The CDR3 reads CASSLSVGPLAEQYF. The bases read TGTGCCAGCAGTTTATCGGTTGGGCCGCTAGCCGAGCAGTACTTC.